A selection of T cell receptor beta chains follows, all from one sample in a study of OX40 agonist ivuxolimab in advanced cancers. Clones were sequenced by immunoSEQ multiplex PCR, and TCRdb holds only the in-frame ones, with some missing. The data contain tens of thousands of clones, 84% of them seen just once; the ten biggest clones take up nearly 0.8%. The sample in question was CD4+ or CD8+ T cells sorted from blood, obtained in a trial of the OX40 agonist ivuxolimab. The receptors shown here come from an adult with an advanced solid tumor such as melanoma, head and neck, liver or kidney cancer. Each CDR3 is given with its conserved first and last residue. D genes are given only for firm matches. Where a row states a size, it is once, few, many or the class of an expanded clone; other rows omit it.

V: TRBV7-8
length: 15
J: TRBJ1-4
size: -
D: -
CDR3: CASSLVAGQNEKLFF
DNA: TGTGCCAGCAGCTTAGTGGCAGGACAAAATGAAAAACTGTTTTTT

V: TRBV7-3
length: 15
J: TRBJ1-2
size: -
D: TRBD1
CDR3: CASSLSATGGYGYTF
DNA: TGTGCCAGCAGCTTAAGTGCGACAGGGGGCTATGGCTACACCTTC

V: TRBV29-1
length: 11
J: TRBJ2-1
size: once
D: -
CDR3: CSILTGIGQFF
DNA: TGCAGCATACTCACAGGGATAGGGCAGTTCTTC

V: TRBV19
length: 12
J: TRBJ2-5
size: -
D: -
CDR3: CASGTFGETQYF
DNA: TGTGCCAGTGGGACATTTGGCGAGACCCAGTACTTC

V: TRBV7-8
length: 17
J: TRBJ2-2
size: -
D: -
CDR3: CASSSATGQKSTGELFF
DNA: TGTGCCAGCAGCTCCGCAACGGGACAAAAGAGCACCGGGGAGCTGTTTTTT

V: TRBV19
length: 12
J: TRBJ1-5
size: -
D: -
CDR3: CASSLYDQPQHF
DNA: TGTGCCAGTAGCCTCTATGATCAGCCCCAGCATTTT

V: TRBV29-1
length: 14
J: TRBJ2-2
size: once
D: -
CDR3: CSGREQGDTGELFF
DNA: TGCAGCGGCAGGGAACAGGGAGACACCGGGGAGCTGTTTTTT

V: TRBV5-1
length: 15
J: TRBJ2-6
size: once
D: -
CDR3: CASSFGSGGANVLTF
DNA: TGCGCCAGCAGCTTCGGCTCAGGGGGGGCCAACGTCCTGACTTTC

V: TRBV7-3
length: 12
J: TRBJ2-7
size: -
D: -
CDR3: CASSFGGGEQYF
DNA: TGTGCCAGCAGCTTTGGAGGGGGCGAGCAGTACTTC

V: TRBV4-3
length: 14
J: TRBJ1-4
size: once
D: TRBD1
CDR3: CASSPGTGLYTGVF
DNA: TGCGCCAGCAGCCCCGGGACAGGACTTTACACGGGAGTTTTT

V: TRBV4-3
length: 16
J: TRBJ2-2
size: -
D: -
CDR3: CASSQDLGLLSGELFF
DNA: TGCGCCAGCAGCCAAGATCTCGGGCTACTGTCGGGGGAGCTGTTTTTT

V: TRBV6-5
length: 14
J: TRBJ1-3
size: -
D: TRBD1
CDR3: CASKRGTGGNTIYF
DNA: TGTGCCAGCAAGCGGGGGACAGGTGGAAACACCATATATTTT

V: TRBV7-2
length: 12
J: TRBJ2-7
size: -
D: -
CDR3: CASSLQQDEQYF
DNA: TGTGCCAGCAGCTTACAGCAGGACGAGCAGTACTTC

V: TRBV19
length: 17
J: TRBJ2-1
size: -
D: TRBD1
CDR3: CASSPYGAGGLGNEQFF
DNA: TGTGCCAGTAGTCCTTATGGGGCAGGGGGATTGGGCAATGAGCAGTTCTTC

V: TRBV4-2
length: 17
J: TRBJ1-4
size: once
D: -
CDR3: CASSQEAGPGLPEKLFF
DNA: TGTGCCAGCAGCCAAGAGGCCGGACCTGGATTACCTGAAAAACTGTTTTTT

V: TRBV5-1
length: 16
J: TRBJ2-3
size: once
D: TRBD2
CDR3: CASSLETSGAVDTQYF
DNA: TGCGCCAGCAGTCTAGAGACTAGCGGGGCGGTAGATACGCAGTATTTT

V: TRBV6-5
length: 11
J: TRBJ1-3
size: -
D: -
CDR3: CASSYLNTIYF
DNA: TGTGCCAGCAGTTATTTAAACACCATATATTTT

V: TRBV7-6
length: 13
J: TRBJ1-1
size: once
D: -
CDR3: CASSLSLAHEAFF
DNA: TGTGCCAGCAGCTTATCCCTAGCCCATGAAGCTTTCTTT

V: TRBV28
length: 15
J: TRBJ2-5
size: -
D: TRBD1
CDR3: CASRGQGGKLETQYF
DNA: TGTGCCAGCAGGGGACAGGGGGGTAAATTGGAGACCCAGTACTTC

V: TRBV7-2
length: 14
J: TRBJ1-2
size: -
D: -
CDR3: CASSLNSRNYGYTF
DNA: TGTGCCAGCAGCTTAAACAGTAGGAACTATGGCTACACCTTC

V: TRBV7-3
length: 15
J: TRBJ2-2
size: -
D: -
CDR3: CASSLDATATGELFF
DNA: TGTGCCAGCAGCCTCGATGCAACGGCCACCGGGGAGCTGTTTTTT

V: TRBV5-1
length: 14
J: TRBJ2-5
size: few
D: -
CDR3: CASSPIDGSETQYF
DNA: TGCGCCAGCAGCCCTATAGATGGTTCGGAGACCCAGTACTTC

V: TRBV7-7
length: 15
J: TRBJ2-1
size: -
D: -
CDR3: CASSLGANRDNEQFF
DNA: TGTGCTAGCAGCTTAGGGGCGAATCGAGACAATGAGCAGTTCTTC

V: TRBV5-5
length: 15
J: TRBJ1-4
size: -
D: TRBD1
CDR3: CASSDGQGTNEKLFF
DNA: TGTGCCAGCAGCGACGGACAGGGAACTAATGAAAAACTGTTTTTT

V: TRBV2
length: 15
J: TRBJ2-5
size: -
D: -
CDR3: CASSLRLQYQETQYF
DNA: TGTGCCAGCAGTTTGAGACTCCAGTACCAAGAGACCCAGTACTTC

V: TRBV7-8
length: 18
J: TRBJ1-2
size: -
D: TRBD1
CDR3: CASSPYRGGTGGSGGYTF
DNA: TGTGCCAGCAGCCCATACCGGGGTGGGACAGGCGGCTCGGGGGGCTACACCTTC

V: TRBV7-9
length: 14
J: TRBJ2-5
size: -
D: TRBD1
CDR3: CASSRGGLVETQYF
DNA: TGTGCCAGCAGCCGAGGGGGCTTGGTTGAGACCCAGTACTTC

V: TRBV7-6
length: 13
J: TRBJ1-2
size: -
D: -
CDR3: CASSPSGVYGYTF
DNA: TGTGCCAGCAGCCCTTCAGGGGTCTATGGCTACACCTTC

V: TRBV29-1
length: 13
J: TRBJ1-1
size: -
D: -
CDR3: CSVPSTGNTEAFF
DNA: TGCAGCGTGCCATCGACAGGGAACACTGAAGCTTTCTTT

V: TRBV27
length: 15
J: TRBJ2-3
size: -
D: -
CDR3: CASSPRQAYTDTQYF
DNA: TGTGCCAGCAGCCCTCGACAGGCTTACACAGATACGCAGTATTTT

V: TRBV6-5
length: 13
J: TRBJ1-1
size: -
D: -
CDR3: CASRFRGFTEAFF
DNA: TGTGCCAGCAGATTCCGTGGGTTCACTGAAGCTTTCTTT

V: TRBV7-3
length: 13
J: TRBJ1-1
size: few
D: -
CDR3: CASSFLANTEAFF
DNA: TGTGCCAGCAGCTTCCTAGCCAACACTGAAGCTTTCTTT

V: TRBV2
length: 13
J: TRBJ1-5
size: -
D: -
CDR3: CASSEEGGQPQHF
DNA: TGTGCCAGCAGTGAAGAGGGGGGTCAGCCCCAGCATTTT

V: TRBV6-6
length: 14
J: TRBJ1-1
size: few
D: -
CDR3: CASSYATLNTEAFF
DNA: TGTGCCAGCAGTTATGCAACACTGAACACTGAAGCTTTCTTT

V: TRBV30
length: 15
J: TRBJ1-5
size: -
D: -
CDR3: CAWSVLQGSDQPQHF
DNA: TGTGCCTGGAGTGTACTACAGGGCTCGGATCAGCCCCAGCATTTT

V: TRBV6-1
length: 15
J: TRBJ1-1
size: -
D: -
CDR3: CASSEVLGRNTEAFF
DNA: TGTGCCAGCAGTGAAGTCTTGGGACGGAACACTGAAGCTTTCTTT

V: TRBV14
length: 17
J: TRBJ1-3
size: -
D: -
CDR3: CASSQGIVAGGGNTIYF
DNA: TGTGCCAGCAGCCAAGGAATAGTAGCGGGTGGCGGAAACACCATATATTTT

V: TRBV5-1
length: 16
J: TRBJ1-4
size: -
D: TRBD1
CDR3: CASSLGLTGGDEKLFF
DNA: TGCGCCAGCAGCTTGGGACTTACAGGGGGCGACGAAAAACTGTTTTTT

V: TRBV6-4
length: 16
J: TRBJ2-5
size: -
D: -
CDR3: CASSDRAVLYQETQYF
DNA: TGTGCCAGCAGTGACAGGGCGGTCTTGTACCAAGAGACCCAGTACTTC

V: TRBV7-8
length: 17
J: TRBJ2-2
size: -
D: TRBD2
CDR3: CASSRWTSGGYTGELFF
DNA: TGTGCCAGCAGCCGCTGGACTAGCGGGGGGTACACCGGGGAGCTGTTTTTT

V: TRBV11-1
length: 16
J: TRBJ2-2
size: few
D: TRBD2
CDR3: CASSPRLAGLTGELFF
DNA: TGTGCCAGCAGCCCACGACTAGCGGGCCTCACCGGGGAGCTGTTTTTT

V: TRBV7-6
length: 13
J: TRBJ1-1
size: once
D: -
CDR3: CASSSDRNTEAFF
DNA: TGTGCCAGCAGCTCAGACAGGAACACTGAAGCTTTCTTT

V: TRBV12-5
length: 13
J: TRBJ2-3
size: -
D: -
CDR3: CASGSGSTDTQYF
DNA: TGTGCTAGTGGTTCAGGGAGCACAGATACGCAGTATTTT

V: TRBV28
length: 13
J: TRBJ2-4
size: once
D: -
CDR3: CAGSRGWGNIQYF
DNA: TGTGCCGGGTCTAGGGGTTGGGGGAACATTCAGTACTTC